This entry lists 19 T cell receptor beta chains sequenced from one sample in a study of blood T cell repertoires in COVID-19. Data came from immunoSEQ multiplex PCR; TCRdb stores just in-frame clones and leaves some out. Among more than 150,000 clones, more than 70% were seen once, and the ten largest hold around 6.6%. Sequenced sample: peripheral blood. These receptors all stem from a man over 45 with active or convalescent COVID-19.

This clone has a handful of counts. The V gene is TRBV2, the J gene TRBJ2-1, with a weak D call TRBD2 (7 bases). This CDR3 comprises 15 residues. V lost 3 bases to trimming and J lost 7 bases, with 16 bases between them. In germline, CDR1 is SNHLY, CDR2 FYNNEI. The CDR3: CASSDRGAGVNEQFF. CDR3 nucleotide sequence: TGTGCCAGCAGTGATCGGGGGGCTGGTGTGAATGAGCAGTTCTTC.

J is TRBJ2-1 and V is TRBV3-1 (or the pseudogene TRBV3-2); D is possibly TRBD2 (6 bases). CDR1 LGHDT and CDR2 YNNKEL come from the germline V gene (reference sequence). Trimming cost V 0 bases and J 4 bases, with 22 bases left between them. The CDR3 consists of 19 residues. The DNA for the CDR3 is TGTGCCAGCAGCCAAGATCTGGGAGGTCCTATTAGAAATTACAATGAGCAGTTCTTC. It codes for CASSQDLGGPIRNYNEQFF.

This clone was recorded a few times. The CDR3 sequence: CASSDRGYPPGELFF. The CDR3 DNA sequence: TGTGCCAGCAGTGACCGGGGGTATCCTCCCGGGGAGCTGTTTTTT. The chain has TRBV2 and TRBJ2-2, with D perhaps matching TRBD2 (6 bases). The CDR3 covers 15 residues. V gave up 3 bases and J gave up 6 bases, with 14 bases separating them. CDR1 SNHLY and CDR2 FYNNEI come from the germline V gene.

The rearrangement links TRBV10-3 to TRBJ1-6; D is possibly TRBD1 (5 bases). Between the trimmed V and J ends, which lost 3 bases and 5 bases, there was a span of 14 bases. The CDR3 loop spans 16 amino acids. Germline loops: CDR1 ENHRY, CDR2 SYGVKD. This chain's CDR3 is CAISDRQHADNSPLHF. The CDR3 nucleotides are TGTGCCATCAGTGACAGACAGCATGCAGATAATTCACCCCTCCACTTT.

The chain carries TRBV7-9 and TRBJ1-1; 8 positions agree with TRBD1. Germline V gives CDR1 SEHNR, CDR2 FQNEAQ (reference sequence). The CDR3 extends over 15 amino acids. V lost 3 bases, J lost 2 bases, and 5 bases stayed unmatched. The CDR3 region has the DNA TGTGCCAGCAGCTTGATACAGGGGGGAAACACTGAAGCTTTCTTT. It codes for CASSLIQGGNTEAFF.

The V call is TRBV2, the J call TRBJ2-7; D possibly corresponds to TRBD2 (6 bases). The CDR3 consists of 14 residues. The germline gives CDR1 SNHLY, CDR2 FYNNEI. Deletions cut 8 bases from V and 1 base from J, with 15 bases between. This CDR3 reads CASRTPRGSYEQYF. For the CDR3, the DNA is TGTGCCAGCCGAACCCCCCGGGGGTCCTACGAGCAGTACTTC.

The rearrangement joins TRBV10-3 to TRBJ2-7, with D tentatively TRBD1 (6 bases). Looked up from germline, CDR1 is ENHRY and CDR2 is SYGVKD. With 7 bases removed from V and 1 base from J, the gap between germline ends came to 14 bases. The length of the CDR3 is 14 residues. CDR3 sequence: CAITQGRGSYEQYF. CDR3 nucleotide sequence: TGTGCCATCACCCAGGGAAGGGGGTCCTACGAGCAGTACTTC.

The table lists this clone with a count of one. V gene TRBV5-1 combines with J gene TRBJ1-6; D is uncertain. The V gene's germline CDR1 is SGHRS and CDR2 YFSETQ. With 1 base removed from V and 13 bases from J, the gap between germline ends came to 12 bases. This CDR3 has 13 amino acids. Here the CDR3 DNA reads TGCGCCAGCAGCTTGACTGAGGGTTCGCCCCTCCACTTT. It specifies CASSLTEGSPLHF.

The rearrangement joins TRBV28 to TRBJ2-7; 10 bases match TRBD1. The CDR3 has 15 amino acids. Germline loops: CDR1 MDHEN, CDR2 SYDVKM. Trimming at V came to 2 bases and at J to 2 bases, leaving 3 bases not matched to a gene. CDR3 coding DNA: TGTGCCAGCAGTTTAATAGGACAGGGGGCCTACGAGCAGTACTTC. Translating it yields CASSLIGQGAYEQYF.

V usage is TRBV5-4 and J usage is TRBJ1-6; 7 bases match TRBD1. Germline trimming cut 4 bases from V and 6 bases from J; bases unmatched to any gene: 4. Germline lookup yields CDR1 SGHNT and CDR2 YYREEE (reference sequence). This CDR3 is built from 14 residues. DNA for the CDR3: TGTGCCAGCAGCCACCGGGACAGTAATTCACCCCTCCACTTT. This gives the protein CASSHRDSNSPLHF.

This sequence joins TRBV19 and TRBJ1-2, with 9 bases lining up with TRBD1. The CDR3 is 16 amino acids. Germline V CDR1 and CDR2: LNHDA, SQIVND (reference sequence). With V trimmed by 5 bases and J by 6 bases, 13 bases remained unmatched. CDR3: CASSEQGAQWGHGYTF. CDR3 nucleotide sequence: TGTGCCAGTAGTGAACAGGGGGCCCAGTGGGGACATGGCTACACCTTC.

The chain employs TRBV6-2 or TRBV6-3 and TRBJ1-2, with TRBD1 matching over 9 bases. Germline CDR1 and CDR2: MNHEY and SVGEGT. The J segment lost 0 bases and the V segment lost 6 bases, leaving 5 bases of the junction unmatched. The CDR3 loop spans 15 amino acids. CDR3 sequence: CASSAQGAANYGYTF. CDR3 nucleotides: TGTGCCAGCAGCGCACAGGGGGCGGCTAACTATGGCTACACCTTC.

This sequence joins TRBV9 and TRBJ1-2; D is perhaps TRBD1 (5 bases). Germline V lookup: CDR1 SGDLS, CDR2 YYNGEE. CDR3 length: 13 residues. V was pared by 0 bases and J by 8 bases, with 11 bases between. This CDR3 is CASSVGRTRGYTF. The CDR3 DNA follows: TGTGCCAGCAGCGTAGGTAGGACACGGGGCTACACCTTC. Full variable domain (missing parts from reference TRBV9 and TRBJ1-2): DSGVTQTPKHLITATGQRVTLRCSPRSGDLSVYWYQQSLDQGLQFLIQYYNGEERAKGNILERFSAQQFPDLHSELNLSSLELGDSALYFCASSVGRTRGYTFGSGTRLTVV.

This clone is a singleton in its sample. V usage is TRBV25-1 and J usage is TRBJ1-1, with 9 bases aligning to TRBD1. The trim removed 1 base at V and 5 bases at J, leaving 5 bases unmatched. From germline, CDR1 is MGHDK and CDR2 SYGVNS. The CDR3 is 15 residues long. CDR3 loop: CASSESGTGWTEAFF. The CDR3 DNA is TGTGCCAGCAGTGAATCAGGGACAGGGTGGACTGAAGCTTTCTTT. Full variable domain (outside the CDR3, taken from reference TRBV25-1 and TRBJ1-1): EADIYQTPRYLVIGTGKKITLECSQTMGHDKMYWYQQDPGMELHLIHYSYGVNSTEKGDLSSESTVSRIRTEHFPLTLESARPSHTSQYLCASSESGTGWTEAFFGQGTRLTVV.

The chain carries TRBV9 and TRBJ2-1, with D maybe TRBD2 (5 bases). V lost 3 bases, J lost 6 bases, and 22 bases lay in between. CDR1 SGDLS and CDR2 YYNGEE come from the germline V gene. There are 17 residues in the CDR3. The CDR3 loop reads CASSAHPNPEGLNEQFF. Here the CDR3 DNA reads TGTGCCAGCAGCGCCCACCCTAATCCTGAGGGCCTCAATGAGCAGTTCTTC.

The chain is built from TRBV21-1 and TRBJ2-7; TRBD2 reflects the table's D call only, with no check against the DNA. TRBV21-1 is described as a pseudogene. This CDR3 region has 18 residues. CDR3 region: CASSRGHREAKPYYEQYF. The CDR3 DNA is TGTGCCAGCAGTCGTGGTCATAGGGAGGCTAAACCCTACTACGAGCAGTACTTC.

J is TRBJ2-3 and V is TRBV9, with 8 positions matching TRBD2. CDR1 and CDR2 (germline): SGDLS, YYNGEE. The CDR3 runs to 16 residues. V lost 1 base to trimming and J lost 5 bases; unmatched junction nucleotides: 9. As DNA, the CDR3 is TGTGCCAGCAGCGTATTCTTGGCGGGAGGTGGAGATACGCAGTATTTT. Its translation is CASSVFLAGGGDTQYF.

Written as DNA, the CDR3 is TGTGCCAGCTCACGAACCGGGACACCGAACACCGGGGAGCTGTTTTTT. This gives the protein CASSRTGTPNTGELFF. J is TRBJ2-2 and V is TRBV18, with D maybe TRBD1 (6 bases). Trimming stripped 4 bases from V and 0 bases from J, with 12 bases between. Per germline, CDR1 KGHSH and CDR2 LQKENI. This CDR3 region has 16 residues.

The chain employs TRBV6-6 and TRBJ1-2, with TRBD1 matching 8 bases. The trim removed 2 bases at V and 2 bases at J, leaving 7 bases unmatched. The germline CDR1 and CDR2 sequences are MNHNY and SVGAGI (reference sequence). CDR3 size: 16 residues. CDR3 sequence (DNA): TGTGCCAGCAGTTACGACAGGGGAGTCGGGAACTATGGCTACACCTTC. Protein: CASSYDRGVGNYGYTF.